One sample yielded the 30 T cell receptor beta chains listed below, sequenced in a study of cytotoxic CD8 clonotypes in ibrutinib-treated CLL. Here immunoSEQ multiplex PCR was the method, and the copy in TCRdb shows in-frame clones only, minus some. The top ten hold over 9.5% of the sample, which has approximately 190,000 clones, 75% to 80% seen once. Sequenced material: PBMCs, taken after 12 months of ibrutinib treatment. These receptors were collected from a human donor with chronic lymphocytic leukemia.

The CDR3 bases are TGTGCCAGCAGTTCCCCAGGGTCTACACTCTCCTACGAGCAGTACTTC. Translation gives CASSSPGSTLSYEQYF. V is TRBV6-5 and J is TRBJ2-7, with D perhaps TRBD1 (5 bases). CDR1 is MNHEY and CDR2 is SVGAGI in the germline V gene. V gave up 4 bases and J gave up 0 bases, with 16 bases separating them. This CDR3 contains 16 residues.

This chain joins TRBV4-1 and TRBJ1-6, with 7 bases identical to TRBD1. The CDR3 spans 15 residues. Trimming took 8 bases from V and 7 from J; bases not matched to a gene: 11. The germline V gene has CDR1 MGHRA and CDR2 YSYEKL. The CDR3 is CASGATGLLNSPLHF. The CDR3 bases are TGCGCCAGCGGGGCGACAGGGCTCTTAAATTCACCCCTCCACTTT.

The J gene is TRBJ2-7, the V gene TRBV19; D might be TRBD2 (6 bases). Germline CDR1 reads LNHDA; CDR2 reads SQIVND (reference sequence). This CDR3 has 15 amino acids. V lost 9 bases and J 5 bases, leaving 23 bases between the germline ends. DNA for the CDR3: TGTGCCAGCCAAAAAGGAGGGACCTTAGCCAACGAGCAGTACTTC. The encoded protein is CASQKGGTLANEQYF.

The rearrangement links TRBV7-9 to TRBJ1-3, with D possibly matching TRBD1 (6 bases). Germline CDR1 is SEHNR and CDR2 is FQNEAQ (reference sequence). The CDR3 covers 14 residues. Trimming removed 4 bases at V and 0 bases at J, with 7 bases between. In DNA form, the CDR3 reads TGTGCCAGCAGCTGGGACACCTCTGGAAACACCATATATTTT. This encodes CASSWDTSGNTIYF. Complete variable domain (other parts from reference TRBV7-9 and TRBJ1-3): DTGVSQNPRHKITKRGQNVTFRCDPISEHNRLYWYRQTLGQGPEFLTYFQNEAQLEKSRLLSDRFSAERPKGSFSTLEIQRTEQGDSAMYLCASSWDTSGNTIYFGEGSWLTVV.

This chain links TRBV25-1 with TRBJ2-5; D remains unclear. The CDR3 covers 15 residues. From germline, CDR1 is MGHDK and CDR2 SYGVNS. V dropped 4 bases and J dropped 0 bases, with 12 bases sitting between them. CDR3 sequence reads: CASSAEQTYQETQYF. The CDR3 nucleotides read TGTGCCAGCAGTGCCGAACAGACCTACCAAGAGACCCAGTACTTC.

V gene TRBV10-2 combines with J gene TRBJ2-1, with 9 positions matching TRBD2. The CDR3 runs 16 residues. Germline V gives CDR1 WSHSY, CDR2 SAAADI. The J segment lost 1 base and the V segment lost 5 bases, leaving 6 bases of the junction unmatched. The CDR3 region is CASSSPSGISYNEQFF. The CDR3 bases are TGCGCCAGCAGTTCACCTAGCGGGATATCCTACAATGAGCAGTTCTTC.

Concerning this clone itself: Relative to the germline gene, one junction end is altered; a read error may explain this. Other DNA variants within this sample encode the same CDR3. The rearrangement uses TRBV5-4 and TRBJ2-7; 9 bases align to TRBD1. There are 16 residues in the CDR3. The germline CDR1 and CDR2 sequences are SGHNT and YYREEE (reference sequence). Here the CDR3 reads CASSLSGTGIPYEQYF. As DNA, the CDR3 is TGTGCCAGCAGCTTGTCCGGGACAGGGATTCCCTACGAGCAGTACTTT.

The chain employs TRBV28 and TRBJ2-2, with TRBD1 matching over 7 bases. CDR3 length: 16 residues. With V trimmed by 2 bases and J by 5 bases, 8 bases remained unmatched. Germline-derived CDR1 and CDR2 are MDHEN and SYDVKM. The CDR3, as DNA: TGTGCCAGCAGTTTACTCCCCTACAGGGGTACCGGGGAGCTGTTTTTT. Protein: CASSLLPYRGTGELFF.

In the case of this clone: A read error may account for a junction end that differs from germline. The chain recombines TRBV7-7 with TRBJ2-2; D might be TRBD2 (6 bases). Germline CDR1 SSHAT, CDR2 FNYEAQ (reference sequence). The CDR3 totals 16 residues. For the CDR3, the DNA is TGTGCTAGCAGCGCGTTGGAGGGGAGCTACACCGGGGAGCTGTTTTTT. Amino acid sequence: CASSALEGSYTGELFF.

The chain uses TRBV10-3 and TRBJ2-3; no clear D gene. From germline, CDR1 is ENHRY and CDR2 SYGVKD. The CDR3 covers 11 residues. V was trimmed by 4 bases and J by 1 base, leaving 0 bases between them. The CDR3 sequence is CAISGTDTQYF. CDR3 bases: TGTGCCATCAGTGGCACAGATACGCAGTATTTT.

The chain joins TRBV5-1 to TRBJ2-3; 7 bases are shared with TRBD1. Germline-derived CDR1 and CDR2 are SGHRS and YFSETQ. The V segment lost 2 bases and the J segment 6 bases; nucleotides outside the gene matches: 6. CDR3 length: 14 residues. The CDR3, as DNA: TGCGCCAGCAGCTTTCGACAGGGCGCGGATACGCAGTATTTT. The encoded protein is CASSFRQGADTQYF.

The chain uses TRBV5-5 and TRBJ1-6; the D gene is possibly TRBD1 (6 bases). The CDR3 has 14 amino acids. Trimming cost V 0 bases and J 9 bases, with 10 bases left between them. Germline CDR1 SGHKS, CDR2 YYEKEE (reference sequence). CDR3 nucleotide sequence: TGTGCCAGCAGCTTGGTACAGGGCTTTTCACCCCTCCACTTT. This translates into CASSLVQGFSPLHF.

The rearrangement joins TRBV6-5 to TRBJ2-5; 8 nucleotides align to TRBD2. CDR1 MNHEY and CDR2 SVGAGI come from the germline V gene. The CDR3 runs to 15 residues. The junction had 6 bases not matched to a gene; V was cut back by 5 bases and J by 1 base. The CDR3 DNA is TGTGCCAGCAGTAGGAGCGGGAGTCTCCAAGAGACCCAGTACTTC. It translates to CASSRSGSLQETQYF.

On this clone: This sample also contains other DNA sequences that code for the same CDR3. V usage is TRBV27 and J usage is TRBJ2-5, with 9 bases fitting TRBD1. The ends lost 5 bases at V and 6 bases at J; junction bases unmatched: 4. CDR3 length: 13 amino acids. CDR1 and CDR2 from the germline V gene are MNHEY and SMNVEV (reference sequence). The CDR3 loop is CASSTGQGKTQYF. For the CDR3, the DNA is TGTGCCAGCAGTACCGGACAGGGGAAGACCCAGTACTTC.

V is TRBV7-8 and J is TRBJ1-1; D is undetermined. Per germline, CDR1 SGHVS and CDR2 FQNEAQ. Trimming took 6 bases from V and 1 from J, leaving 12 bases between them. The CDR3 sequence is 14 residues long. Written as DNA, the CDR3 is TGTGCCAGCAGGCTCTCCCCGGGGAACACTGAAGCTTTCTTT. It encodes CASRLSPGNTEAFF.

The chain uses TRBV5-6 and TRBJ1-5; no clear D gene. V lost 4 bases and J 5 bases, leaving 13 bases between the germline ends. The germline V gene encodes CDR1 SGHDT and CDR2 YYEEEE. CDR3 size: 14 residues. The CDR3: CASSPMSGDQPQHF. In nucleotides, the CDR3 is TGTGCCAGCAGCCCCATGAGCGGGGATCAGCCCCAGCATTTT.

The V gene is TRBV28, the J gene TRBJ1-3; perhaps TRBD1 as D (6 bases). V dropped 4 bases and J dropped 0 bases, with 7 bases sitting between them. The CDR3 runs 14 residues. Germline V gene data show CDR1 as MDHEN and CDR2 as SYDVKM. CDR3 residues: CASSSRGSGNTIYF. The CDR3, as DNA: TGTGCCAGCAGTTCCAGGGGCTCTGGAAACACCATATATTTT.

CDR3 sequence reads: CASSPQWRGASDTQYF. DNA of the CDR3: TGCGCCAGCAGCCCCCAGTGGCGGGGGGCCTCAGATACGCAGTATTTT. The chain joins TRBV5-1 to TRBJ2-3; TRBD2 aligns across 8 bases. V shed 4 bases, J shed 4 bases, and the junction held 11 bases outside the gene matches. Germline V gene sequence: CDR1 SGHRS, CDR2 YFSETQ. The CDR3 extends over 16 amino acids.

For the CDR3, the DNA is TGCGCCAGCAGCCCGGACGGGACACTCGCTACAGAGACCCAGTACTTC. It encodes CASSPDGTLATETQYF. The chain employs TRBV5-1 and TRBJ2-5; the D gene is possibly TRBD1 (6 bases). This CDR3 has 16 residues. Looked up from germline, CDR1 is SGHRS and CDR2 is YFSETQ. Between the trimmed V and J ends, which lost 4 bases and 4 bases, there was a span of 20 bases.

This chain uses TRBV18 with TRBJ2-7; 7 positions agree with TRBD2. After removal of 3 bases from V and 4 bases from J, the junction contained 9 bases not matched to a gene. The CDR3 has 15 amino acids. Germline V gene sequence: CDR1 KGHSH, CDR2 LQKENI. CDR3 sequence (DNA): TGTGCCAGCTCACCCCTCCAAAGGGAGGGATACGAGCAGTACTTC. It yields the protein CASSPLQREGYEQYF. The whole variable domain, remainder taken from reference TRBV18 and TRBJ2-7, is NAGVMQNPRHLVRRRGQEARLRCSPMKGHSHVYWYRQLPEEGLKFMVYLQKENIIDESGMPKERFSAEFPKEGPSILRIQQVVRGDSAAYFCASSPLQREGYEQYFGPGTRLTVT.

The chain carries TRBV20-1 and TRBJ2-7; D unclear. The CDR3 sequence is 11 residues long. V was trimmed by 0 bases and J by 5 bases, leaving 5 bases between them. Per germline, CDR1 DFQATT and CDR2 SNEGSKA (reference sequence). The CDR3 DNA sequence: TGCAGTGCTAGAGAAATGGACGAGCAGTACTTC. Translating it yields CSAREMDEQYF.

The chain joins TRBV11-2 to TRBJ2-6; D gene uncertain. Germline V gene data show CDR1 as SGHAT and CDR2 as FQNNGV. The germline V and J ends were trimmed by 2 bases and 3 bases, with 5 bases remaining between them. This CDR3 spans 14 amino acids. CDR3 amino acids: CASSLSYGANVLTF. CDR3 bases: TGTGCCAGCAGCTTATCGTATGGGGCCAACGTCCTGACTTTC.

CDR3 sequence: CAPAGPRGPYYEQYF. In DNA form, the CDR3 reads TGTGCCCCAGCAGGCCCTCGCGGCCCTTACTACGAGCAGTACTTC. V usage is TRBV6-5 and J usage is TRBJ2-7; D not certain. Germline V lookup: CDR1 MNHEY, CDR2 SVGAGI. The CDR3 has 15 residues. The V end lost 11 bases, the J end lost 3 bases, and 23 bases lay between the germline ends.

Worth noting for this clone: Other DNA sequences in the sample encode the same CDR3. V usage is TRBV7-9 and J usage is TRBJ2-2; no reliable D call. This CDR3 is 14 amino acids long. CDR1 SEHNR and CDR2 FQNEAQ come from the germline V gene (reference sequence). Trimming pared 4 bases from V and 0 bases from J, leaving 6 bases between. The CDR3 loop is CASSSWANTGELFF. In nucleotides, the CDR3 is TGTGCCAGCAGCTCATGGGCGAACACCGGGGAGCTGTTTTTT.

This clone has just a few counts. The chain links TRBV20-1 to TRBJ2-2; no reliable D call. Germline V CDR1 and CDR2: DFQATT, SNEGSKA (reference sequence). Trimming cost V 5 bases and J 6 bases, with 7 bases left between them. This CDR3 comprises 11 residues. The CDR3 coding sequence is TGCAGTGCTCGATCTCCCGGGGAGCTGTTTTTT. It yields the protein CSARSPGELFF.

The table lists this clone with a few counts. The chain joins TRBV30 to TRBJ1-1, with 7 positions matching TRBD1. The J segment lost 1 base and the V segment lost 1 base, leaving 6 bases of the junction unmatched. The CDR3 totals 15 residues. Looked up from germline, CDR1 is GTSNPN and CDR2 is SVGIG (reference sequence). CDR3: CAWSGTGEGNTEAFF. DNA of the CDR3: TGTGCCTGGAGTGGAACAGGGGAGGGGAACACTGAAGCTTTCTTT.

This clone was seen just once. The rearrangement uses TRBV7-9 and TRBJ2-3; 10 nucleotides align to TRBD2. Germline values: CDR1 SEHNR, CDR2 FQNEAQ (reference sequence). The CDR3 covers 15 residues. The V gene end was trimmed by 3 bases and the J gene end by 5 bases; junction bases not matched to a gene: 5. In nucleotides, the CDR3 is TGTGCCAGCAGCTTGGGACTAGCGATACGAGATACGCAGTATTTT. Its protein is CASSLGLAIRDTQYF.

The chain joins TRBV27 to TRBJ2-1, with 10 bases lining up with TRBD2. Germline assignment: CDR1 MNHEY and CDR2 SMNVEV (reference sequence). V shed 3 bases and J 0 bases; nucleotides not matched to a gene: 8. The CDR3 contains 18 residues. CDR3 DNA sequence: TGTGCCAGCAGTTTCCGCCGGACTAGCGGCAGCTCCTACAATGAGCAGTTCTTC. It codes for CASSFRRTSGSSYNEQFF.

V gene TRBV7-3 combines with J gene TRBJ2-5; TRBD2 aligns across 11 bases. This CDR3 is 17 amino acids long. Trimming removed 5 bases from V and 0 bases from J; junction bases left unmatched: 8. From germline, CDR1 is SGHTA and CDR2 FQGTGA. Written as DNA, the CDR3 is TGTGCCAGCAGCCCGACTAGCGGGGTTTACCACCAAGAGACCCAGTACTTC. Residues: CASSPTSGVYHQETQYF.

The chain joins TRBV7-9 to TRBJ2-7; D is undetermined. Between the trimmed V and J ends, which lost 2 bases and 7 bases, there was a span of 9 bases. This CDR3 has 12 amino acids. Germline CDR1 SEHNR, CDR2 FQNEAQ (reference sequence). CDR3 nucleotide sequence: TGTGCCAGCAGCTTAATTTCTGGGGAGCAGTACTTC. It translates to CASSLISGEQYF.